Detailed here is one TCR beta chain. As to treatment: 15 to 20 received Ad26.COV2.S at low or high dose, single or two shots; about 5 received placebo; per-sample allocation not given. Specimen acquisition occurred on day 63 following the initial vaccine or placebo injection. These data belong to a study of Ad26.COV2.S vaccination and SARS-CoV-2 variants. TCRdb's copy holds only in-frame clones and misses some; the assay was immunoSEQ multiplex PCR. The sample holds 380,000 or so clones; roughly 90% are singletons and the top ten take about 5%. The V gene lost 1 base and the J gene lost 5 bases, with 15 bases spanning the gap. The CDR3 has 16 amino acids. CDR1 LGHDT and CDR2 YNNKEL come from the germline V gene (reference sequence).

Specimen: peripheral blood, collected in a trial of Ad26.COV2.S vaccine versus placebo. The TCR sequence derives from a person aged 18-60 years who received the Ad26.COV2.S COVID-19 vaccine or a placebo. The genes are TRBV3-1 (or the pseudogene TRBV3-2) and TRBJ1-5, with a tentative D call TRBD1 (6 bases). CDR3 in DNA: TGTGCCAGCAGCCAAGCTGGGGGCGGGTTGCATCAGCCCCAGCATTTT. Its translation: CASSQAGGGLHQPQHF.